Here is one T cell receptor beta chain with its context. This record belongs to a study of T cell changes during pregnancy in multiple sclerosis. The table came from immunoSEQ multiplex PCR; TCRdb's copy has only in-frame clones and leaves some out. This sample yields roughly 45,000 clones, of which about 90% are seen a single time; around 8.6% belongs to the top ten. The sequencing here drew on CD8+ T cells from peripheral blood mononuclear cells, taken after pregnancy. The TCR originated in a female donor with multiple sclerosis, enrolled in a pregnancy study.

The CDR3 DNA follows: TGCGCCAGCAGCCAAGATCCAGGGTATGCCGGGGAGCTGTTTTTT. It specifies CASSQDPGYAGELFF. The V and J genes are TRBV4-3 and TRBJ2-2, with D possibly TRBD1 on 5 matching bases. Trimming took off 0 bases at V and 6 bases at J, with 11 bases between the two ends. CDR3 length: 15 residues. Germline V gene data show CDR1 as LGHNA and CDR2 as YSLEER.